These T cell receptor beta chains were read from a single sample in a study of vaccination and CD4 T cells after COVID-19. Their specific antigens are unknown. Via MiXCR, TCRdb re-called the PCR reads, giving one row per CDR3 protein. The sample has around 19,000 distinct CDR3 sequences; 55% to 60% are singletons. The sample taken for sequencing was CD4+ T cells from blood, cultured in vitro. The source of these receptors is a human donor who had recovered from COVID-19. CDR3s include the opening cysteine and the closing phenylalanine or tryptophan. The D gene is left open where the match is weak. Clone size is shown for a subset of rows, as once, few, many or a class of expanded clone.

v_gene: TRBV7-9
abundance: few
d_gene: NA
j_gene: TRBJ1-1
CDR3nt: TGTGCCAGCAGCCTACCCGGGAGTGGCACTGAAGCTTTCTTT
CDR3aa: CASSLPGSGTEAFF

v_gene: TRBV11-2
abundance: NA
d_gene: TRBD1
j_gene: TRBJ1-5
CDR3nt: TGTGCCAGCAGCCAGGGGGCGGATCAGCCCCAGCATTTT
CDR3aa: CASSQGADQPQHF

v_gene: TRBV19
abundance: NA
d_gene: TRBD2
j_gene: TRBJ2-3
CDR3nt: TGTGCCAGTAGGGGACTAGCGGGAGTTGCAGATACGCAGTATTTT
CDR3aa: CASRGLAGVADTQYF

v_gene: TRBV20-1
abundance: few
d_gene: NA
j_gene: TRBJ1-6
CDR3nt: TGCAGTGCTAGTCAACAGAGCTCCTATAATTCACCCCTCCACTTT
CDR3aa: CSASQQSSYNSPLHF

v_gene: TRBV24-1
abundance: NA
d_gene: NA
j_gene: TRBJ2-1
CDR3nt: TGTGCCACCAGCCAGACCGAGGGCCAAGGTATCTCCTACAATGAGCAGTTCTTC
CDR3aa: CATSQTEGQGISYNEQFF

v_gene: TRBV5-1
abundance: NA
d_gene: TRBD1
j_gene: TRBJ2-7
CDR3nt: TGCGCCAGCAGACGCATGAGACAGGGGCCCTACGAGCAGTACTTC
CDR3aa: CASRRMRQGPYEQYF

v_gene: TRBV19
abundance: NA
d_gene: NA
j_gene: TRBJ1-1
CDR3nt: TGTGCCAGTAGTACCGGACACACCGGTGAAGCTTTCTTT
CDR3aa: CASSTGHTGEAFF

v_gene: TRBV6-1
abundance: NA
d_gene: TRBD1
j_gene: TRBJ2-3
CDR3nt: TGTGCCAGCAGCTCGCGGACAGGAACCACAGATACGCAGTATTTT
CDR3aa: CASSSRTGTTDTQYF

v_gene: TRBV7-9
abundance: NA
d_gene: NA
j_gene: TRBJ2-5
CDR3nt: TGTGCCAGCAGCTCCGGGACTCACCAAGAGACCCAGTACTTC
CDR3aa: CASSSGTHQETQYF

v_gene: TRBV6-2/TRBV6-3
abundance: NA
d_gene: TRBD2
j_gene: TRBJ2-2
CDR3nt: TGTGCCAGCAGTTGGACTAGCGGGAGGCCTAACACCGGGGAGCTGTTTTTT
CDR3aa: CASSWTSGRPNTGELFF